This record covers a single T cell receptor (beta chain). Its antigen remains undetermined. No base quality values were provided; no much bigger clone lies one nucleotide off. Without any cell sorting, total RNA and DNA were co-extracted from about 21-30 mg of bulk tissue using the AllPrep DNA/RNA mini kit. Between November 2015 and March 2016, roughly five patients in China with histopathologically diagnosed primary liver carcinoma had surgical resection. Patients had chronic HBV infection and were treatment-naive at sampling. Each tumor was sampled at five spatially separated regions: the tumor centre plus the superior, inferior, left-lateral and right-lateral poles. Histology showed that every tumor sample contained more than 80% viable tumor cells. Pieces of fresh tumor and adjacent tissue were cut in half, with one half kept in RNAlater at -80 degrees C and the other half sent for histology.

This entry belongs to a study of tumor-infiltrating lymphocytes in primary liver carcinoma (TCRdb year 2017). With respect to the entire study: The five patients, three men and two women aged 30 to 69 years, had hepatocellular carcinoma (four) or combined HCC and intrahepatic cholangiocarcinoma (one). The five patients had tumors staged T1-T3 N0M0, with maximum diameters ranging from about 4.2 to 11 cm. Each sample produced about 3.5 to 7.13 million productive TCRbeta reads, and read depth showed no significant difference between tissue types. TCRbeta repertoire sequencing, expression microarrays and whole-exome sequencing were combined in the study across five regions of each liver tumor, with adjacent normal tissue and blood also included. A total of 35 or so specimens from 5 patients went through TCRbeta repertoire sequencing, namely 25 tumor regions, 5 adjacent noncancerous liver tissues and 5 peripheral blood samples. Agilent mRNA microarray profiling was performed on the roughly 27 tumor region samples to relate TCRbeta repertoire diversity to the local molecular phenotype. Technical replicate repertoires showed high reproducibility, with mean shared-clone rates roughly 0.87 and correlation coefficients above 0.95. Broader findings and caveats from the paper: Comparison of CD4+ and CD8+ T cell repertoires was precluded by the use of bulk unsorted samples. Only the TCR beta chain was sequenced, so true repertoire diversity is likely underestimated because unpaired alpha chains were not captured. Only a few patients were included in the study, and the authors note that the findings should be validated in a larger study. Only about 8-24% of top clones were present in all five regions of a tumor, suggesting spatial heterogeneity of tumor-infiltrating T cells. The top 250 clones accounted for a significantly greater share of the repertoire in tumors than in blood (p = 0.039). Repertoire overlap was found to be higher between tumor regions (mean roughly 36%) than between tumor-adjacent (around 17%) or tumor-blood (about 14%) pairs, consistent with antigen-driven expansion.

TCRbeta-specific cDNA was reverse-transcribed from around 500 ng total RNA using a constant-region primer and ProtoScript II reverse transcriptase. The TCRbeta libraries were prepared through three rounds of nested multiplex PCR following a slightly modified ARM-PCR procedure. The first two PCR rounds used multiplex TRBV1-TRBV30 forward primers with a Cbeta reverse primer, each for 10 cycles. Sample barcodes and Illumina adapters were attached in a final 25-cycle PCR using Deep VentR polymerase. Before sequencing, amplicons between 200 and 500 bp were purified from gel using a QIAquick gel extraction kit. TCRbeta amplicons were sequenced on an Illumina HiSeq 2500 with 250-bp paired-end reads. Turning to the authors' computational methods: Trimmomatic v0.33 was used to quality-trim the reads, and FLASH v1.2.11 was used to merge paired reads so that full CDR3 sequences could be recovered. MiGEC v1.2.1b assigned V, D and J germline segments to the rearranged TCRbeta sequences. VDJtools v1.0.0 computed clonotype statistics and Shannon-Wiener diversity indices. To reduce sampling bias, subsequent analyses other than the diversity analysis used only the 250 most abundant clonotypes in each sample. TCRdb redid the processing of the public reads, applying fastp at Q25 and MiXCR, and retained in-frame beta chains. All rows with the same CDR3 protein become a single entry with the most common DNA and genes. The V and J calls, along with clone size, are taken from TCRdb and not from the paper's own processing. The sample table lists 65,000 to 80,000 distinct CDR3 sequences, more than 60% of them with a count of one. The ten biggest clones cover roughly 25% of the sample.

The junction shows trimming of 5 bases on V and 19 bases on J, plus 36 bases between the germline ends. From its cysteine to its phenylalanine, the CDR3 spans 18 amino acids. This entry keeps only the CDR3 DNA: 54 bases, framed from base 1. Taken from the germline V gene, the CDR1 and CDR2 loops are MNHEY and SVGAGI. This TCR was sampled from a man aged 35 to 55 with primary liver carcinoma and hepatitis B virus infection. The chain links TRBV6-5 with TRBJ2-6; the D segment could be TRBD1, given 5 matching bases. Sequenced input: liver tumor tissue from sampling region 4. In light of the paper, this sample's cell subset or site label describes: tumor region T4, right-lateral pole. The bases read TGTGCCAGCAGTCTTTGGGCAGGGATGAAAGCTGGTGCCAACGCCCTAACTTTC. Its protein is CASSLWAGMKAGANALTF.